This section outlines one T cell receptor (beta chain) sequence together with its context. The sample comes from a study of cytomegalovirus exposure and HLA in healthy donors. The data were produced by immunoSEQ multiplex PCR, yet TCRdb's version contains in-frame clones alone and is incomplete. The profile shows roughly 230,000 clones, 80% to 95% of them singletons. Germline loops: CDR1 SEHNR, CDR2 FQNEAQ (reference sequence). V lost 5 bases to trimming and J lost 0 bases, with 7 bases between them. This CDR3 contains 14 residues. Material for sequencing was PBMCs. The source of this sequence is a woman in her twenties or thirties in good health and CMV-seronegative. The chain joins TRBV7-9 to TRBJ2-2; D not resolved. CDR3 in amino acids: CASSHPSNTGELFF. CDR3 bases: TGTGCCAGCAGCCACCCATCGAACACCGGGGAGCTGTTTTTT.